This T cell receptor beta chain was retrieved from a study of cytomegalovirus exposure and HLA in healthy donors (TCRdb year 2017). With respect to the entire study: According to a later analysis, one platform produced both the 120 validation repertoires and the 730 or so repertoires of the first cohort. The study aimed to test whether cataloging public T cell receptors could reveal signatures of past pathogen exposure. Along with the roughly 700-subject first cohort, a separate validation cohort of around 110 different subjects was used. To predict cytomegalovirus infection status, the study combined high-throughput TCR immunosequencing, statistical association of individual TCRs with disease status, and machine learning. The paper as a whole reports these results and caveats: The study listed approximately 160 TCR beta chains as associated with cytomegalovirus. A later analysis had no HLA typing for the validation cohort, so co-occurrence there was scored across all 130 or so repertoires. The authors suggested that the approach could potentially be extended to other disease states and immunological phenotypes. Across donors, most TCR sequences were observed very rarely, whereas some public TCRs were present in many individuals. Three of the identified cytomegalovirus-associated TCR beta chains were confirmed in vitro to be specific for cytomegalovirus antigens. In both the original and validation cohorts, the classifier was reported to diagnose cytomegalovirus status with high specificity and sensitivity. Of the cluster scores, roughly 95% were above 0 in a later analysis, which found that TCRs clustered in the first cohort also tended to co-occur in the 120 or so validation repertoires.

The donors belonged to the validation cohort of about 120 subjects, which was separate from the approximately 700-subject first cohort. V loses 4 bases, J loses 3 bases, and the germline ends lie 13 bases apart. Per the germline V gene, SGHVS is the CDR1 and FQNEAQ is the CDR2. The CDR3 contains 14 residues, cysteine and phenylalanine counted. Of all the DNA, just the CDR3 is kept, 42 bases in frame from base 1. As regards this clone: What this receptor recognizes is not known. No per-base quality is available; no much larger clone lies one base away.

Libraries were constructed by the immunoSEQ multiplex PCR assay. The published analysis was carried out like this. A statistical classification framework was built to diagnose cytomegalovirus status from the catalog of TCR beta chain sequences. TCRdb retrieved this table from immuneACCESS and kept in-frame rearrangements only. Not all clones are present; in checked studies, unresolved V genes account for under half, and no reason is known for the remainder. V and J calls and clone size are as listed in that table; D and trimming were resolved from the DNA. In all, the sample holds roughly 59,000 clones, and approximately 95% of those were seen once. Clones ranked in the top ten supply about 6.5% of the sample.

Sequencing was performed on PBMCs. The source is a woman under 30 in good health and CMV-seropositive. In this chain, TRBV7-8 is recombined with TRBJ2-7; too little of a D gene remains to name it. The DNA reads TGTGCCAGCAGCTCGGGTTCGAGGCTCTACGAGCAGTACTTC. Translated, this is CASSSGSRLYEQYF.